This T cell receptor beta chain was recovered during a study of T-cell memory formation after mild COVID-19. Study-wide results and caveats: From day 15 to 85, contracting clones were balanced between CD4 and CD8, whereas later expanders leaned toward CD4+.

Turning to this clonotype: Its target is not known.

This CDR3 contains 15 residues. The V end lost 6 bases, the J end lost 0 bases, and 12 bases lay between the germline ends. Germline CDR1 and CDR2: SGHVS and FQNEAQ. TCRdb re-analysed the 5' RACE reads in MiXCR, keeping a single row per CDR3 protein. The profile shows about half a million distinct CDR3 sequences, 18% of them singletons. Sequenced sample: PBMCs or a T cell subset sorted from them (not recorded which). V usage is TRBV7-8 and J usage is TRBJ1-3; D is uncertain. This clonotype was obtained from an adult woman who had mild COVID-19 (a few samples of this study predate the infection). Cell type and time point are not known. The CDR3 protein is CASSGDTYSGNTIYF. The CDR3 nucleotides read TGTGCCAGCAGTGGTGACACTTACTCTGGAAACACCATATATTTT.